These 16 T cell receptor beta chains were all obtained from the same sample, sequenced in a study of CD4 T cells in relation to SARS-CoV-2 and coronaviruses. The antigens of these receptors remain unknown. The table came from immunoSEQ multiplex PCR; TCRdb's copy has only in-frame clones and leaves some out. Counted here are about 36,000 clones, 70% to 85% occurring once; the ten biggest clones make up approximately 7%. Specimen: naive CD4+ T cells from PBMCs, cultured in vitro. Subset denoted: naive CD4+ T cells isolated by negative enrichment. The receptors here all came from an adult with COVID-19.

J is TRBJ2-7 and V is TRBV27; TRBD2 matches at 10 bases. The junction had 7 bases not matched to a gene; V was cut back by 6 bases and J by 5 bases. There are 14 residues in the CDR3. Germline-derived CDR1 and CDR2 are MNHEY and SMNVEV (reference sequence). Here the CDR3 DNA reads TGTGCCAGCAGGACCGGGACTAGCGACCACGAGCAGTACTTC. As protein: CASRTGTSDHEQYF.

Here the CDR3 reads CASSPTGSFHEQFF. DNA for the CDR3: TGTGCCAGCAGCCCGACAGGGAGTTTCCATGAGCAGTTCTTC. This chain connects TRBV11-2 to TRBJ2-1; 7 bases are a match to TRBD1. V dropped 5 bases and J dropped 8; count of bases not matched to a gene: 9. Germline V gives CDR1 SGHAT, CDR2 FQNNGV. The CDR3 runs 14 residues.

The chain links TRBV6-5 to TRBJ2-5; possibly TRBD1 for D (6 bases). The CDR3 is 15 amino acids. In germline, CDR1 is MNHEY, CDR2 SVGAGI. Trimming removed 10 bases at V and 2 bases at J, with 20 bases between. CDR3 nucleotide sequence: TGTGCCATGACTCGACAGGACGAAGGGCAAGAGACCCAGTACTTC. This gives the protein CAMTRQDEGQETQYF.

The CDR3 coding sequence is TGTGCCAGCAGCCGGCTTGTCCCCGGGGAGCTGTTTTTT. This encodes CASSRLVPGELFF. The rearrangement links TRBV7-2 to TRBJ2-2; D not certain. This CDR3 region has 13 residues. Germline values: CDR1 SGHTA, CDR2 FQGNSA. V lost 5 bases, J lost 6 bases, and 10 bases lay in between.

The chain employs TRBV7-2 and TRBJ2-7, with TRBD2 matching 11 bases. The CDR3 is 14 amino acids. Germline V gene sequence: CDR1 SGHTA, CDR2 FQGNSA. V was clipped by 7 bases and J by 4 bases; unmatched bases: 6. DNA for the CDR3: TGTGCCAGCACCCGGACTAGCGGGTCTTACGAGCAGTACTTC. Its protein is CASTRTSGSYEQYF.

This clone has just one count. In nucleotides, the CDR3 is TGTGCCAGACGACAGAGATCCTACAATGAGCAGTTCTTC. It is translated as CARRQRSYNEQFF. The rearrangement joins TRBV21-1 to TRBJ2-1; TRBD1 is the table's D call, not checked against the DNA. TRBV21-1 constitutes a pseudogene. The CDR3 spans 13 residues.

The chain carries TRBV3-1 (or the pseudogene TRBV3-2) and TRBJ1-5; D is possibly TRBD1 (5 bases). CDR1 LGHDT and CDR2 YNNKEL come from the germline V gene (reference sequence). V lost 3 bases and J lost 0, with 6 bases in between. CDR3 length: 14 amino acids. The CDR3 bases are TGTGCCAGCAGCCAGACAGCTAGCAATCAGCCCCAGCATTTT. As protein: CASSQTASNQPQHF.

The V call is TRBV14, the J call TRBJ1-4; possible D gene TRBD1, 5 bases. V was trimmed by 2 bases and J by 7 bases, leaving 14 bases between them. CDR1 SGHDN and CDR2 FVKESK come from the germline V gene. The CDR3 sequence is 15 residues long. This CDR3 reads CASSQSGGSREKLFF. DNA for the CDR3: TGTGCCAGCAGCCAATCTGGGGGGAGTCGTGAAAAACTGTTTTTT.

The chain employs TRBV6-5 and TRBJ2-7; 11 nucleotides align to TRBD2. CDR1 and CDR2 from the germline V gene are MNHEY and SVGAGI. The CDR3 is 15 residues long. J gave up 2 bases and V 6 bases, and 6 bases lay outside the gene matches. CDR3 region: CASRVLAGAPYEQYF. As DNA, the CDR3 is TGTGCCAGCAGGGTACTAGCGGGAGCCCCCTACGAGCAGTACTTC.

The chain joins TRBV30 to TRBJ2-1; TRBD2 matches at 8 bases. V gave up 0 bases and J gave up 10 bases; unmatched junction bases: 5. CDR1 GTSNPN and CDR2 SVGIG come from the germline V gene (reference sequence). The length of the CDR3 is 13 residues. CDR3 loop: CAWSVAGAPEQFF. The CDR3 DNA reads TGTGCCTGGAGTGTAGCGGGAGCCCCCGAGCAGTTCTTC.

This clone came up a few times. This sequence joins TRBV6-6 and TRBJ1-5, with TRBD1 identical over 8 bases. V lost 3 bases, J lost 4 bases, and 8 bases stayed unmatched. CDR3 size: 16 residues. Germline V gene data show CDR1 as MNHNY and CDR2 as SVGAGI (reference sequence). The CDR3 DNA is TGTGCCAGCAGTTATTCCCAGGGGGCGGCAAATCAGCCCCAGCATTTT. Its protein product is CASSYSQGAANQPQHF.

The chain employs TRBV19 and TRBJ1-3, with D possibly being TRBD1 (5 bases). V was shortened by 4 bases and J by 0 bases, with 16 bases between the two germline ends. The CDR3 is 17 residues long. Germline assignment: CDR1 LNHDA and CDR2 SQIVND (reference sequence). CDR3 protein: CASSSSGRPHSGNTIYF. For the CDR3, the DNA is TGTGCCAGTAGTAGTTCGGGACGGCCCCACTCTGGAAACACCATATATTTT.

J is TRBJ2-5 and V is TRBV27; no definite D call. CDR1 is MNHEY, CDR2 SMNVEV, per germline (reference sequence). CDR3 length: 13 amino acids. Trimming cost V 2 bases and J 5 bases, with 9 bases left between them. In DNA form, the CDR3 reads TGTGCCAGCAGTTTAAGTGGTTTTGAGACCCAGTACTTC. Translated, it gives CASSLSGFETQYF.

This clone occurred once. The chain is built from TRBV11-2 and TRBJ2-3; maybe TRBD1 (6 bases). The CDR3 runs 14 residues. CDR1 SGHAT and CDR2 FQNNGV come from the germline V gene. The V end lost 5 bases, the J end lost 0 bases, and 9 bases lay between the germline ends. The CDR3 protein is CASSPGQSTDTQYF. The CDR3 DNA follows: TGTGCCAGCAGCCCCGGACAGAGCACAGATACGCAGTATTTT.

The J gene is TRBJ2-3, the V gene TRBV24-1; D unclear. Germline assignment: CDR1 KGHDR and CDR2 SFDVKD. With 4 bases removed from V and 2 bases from J, the gap between germline ends came to 6 bases. This CDR3 is 13 amino acids long. The CDR3 protein is CATSDPSTDTQYF. The CDR3 nucleotides read TGTGCCACCAGTGACCCGTCCACAGATACGCAGTATTTT.

The rearrangement links TRBV29-1 to TRBJ2-1; 11 bases map to TRBD2. This CDR3 spans 14 amino acids. Germline V lookup: CDR1 SQVTM, CDR2 ANQGSEA. Trimming at V came to 6 bases and at J to 9 bases, leaving 10 bases not matched to a gene. CDR3 region: CSVLTYGTSGEQFF. The CDR3 nucleotides read TGCAGCGTCCTCACCTATGGGACTAGCGGTGAGCAGTTCTTC.